This T cell receptor beta chain is drawn from a study of CD8 T cells in ankylosing spondylitis. General study results and limits: Certain motif variants had earlier been reported in reactive arthritis synovial fluid and blood.

After removal of 1 base from V and 4 bases from J, the junction contained 1 base not matched to a gene. Germline CDR1 reads SEHNR; CDR2 reads FQNEAQ (reference sequence). The CDR3 loop spans 14 amino acids. This clonotype has more than one count but fewer than ten. Its antigen is as yet unknown. TCRdb fed the 5' RACE reads into MiXCR, producing one record per CDR3 protein. Found here are roughly 200,000 distinct CDR3 sequences, about 13% of them singletons; the top ten hold 16%. The sequence was collected from a male donor with ankylosing spondylitis or in good health (not recorded which). The chain has TRBV7-9 and TRBJ2-1; 7 nucleotides line up with TRBD2. Sequencing was carried out using blood, either unsorted or a sorted T cell fraction (not recorded which). CDR3 nucleotide sequence: TGTGCCAGCAGCTTAGGAGCGGGATACAATGAGCAGTTCTTC. Translated, it gives CASSLGAGYNEQFF.